Each of the 27 T cell receptor beta chains below was sequenced from the same sample in a study of tissue T cells after allogeneic stem cell transplantation. Described time point: mouse harvest day 7 after allogeneic transplant. The graft held 10^6 splenic CD5+ T cells and 10^7 T-cell-depleted bone marrow cells. Method: immunoSEQ multiplex PCR; TCRdb's copy keeps in-frame clones and lacks some. The sample records roughly 4,200 clones, approximately 48% being singletons. Specimen: lymph node tissue. The receptors come from a female BALB/c mouse given C57BL/6 T cells with graft-versus-host disease after an allogeneic hematopoietic cell transplant.

Concerning this clone: Genes and germline are mouse. The CDR3 end is not reached by the read, which stops 1 residue before it; the germline J gene fills it in. The chain combines TRBV31 with TRBJ2-1; D gene uncertain. The CDR3 runs to 12 residues. Germline CDR1 GKSSPN, CDR2 SITVG. V was pared by 3 bases and J by 0 bases, with 3 bases between. The CDR3 sequence: CAWSNNYAEQFF. The DNA read from the CDR3 is TGTGCCTGGAGCAATAACTATGCTGAGCAGTTC.

About this clone: Mouse gene names apply. The read ends 1 residue shy of where the CDR3 ends; the end is completed using the germline J gene. This chain connects TRBV4 to TRBJ1-1; the D is unclear. The germline gives CDR1 LGHDT, CDR2 YNNKQL (reference sequence). There are 12 residues in the CDR3. The V and J ends lost 3 bases and 1 base respectively, with 3 bases between them. CDR3 bases read: TGTGCCAGCAGCTATGGAAACACAGAAGTCTTC. Residues: CASSYGNTEVF. In full, the CDR3 reads CASSYGNTEVFF.

As concerns this clone: Germline and genes: mouse. Read sequence stops 1 residue before the CDR3 end, and the germline J gene provides the missing end. V and J are TRBV12-2 and TRBJ2-5; D is undetermined. With 0 bases removed from V and 3 bases from J, the gap between germline ends came to 6 bases. The length of the CDR3 is 13 residues. Germline loops: CDR1 SGHLS, CDR2 HYDKME. The CDR3: CASSLEQQDTQYF. The CDR3 DNA, read in part, is TGTGCCAGCTCTCTCGAACAGCAAGACACCCAGTAC.

Points on this clone: Mouse gene names and germline throughout. The read comes to an end 1 residue before the CDR3 does, leaving the germline J gene to fill in the end. The chain couples TRBV26 to TRBJ2-5; a weak D match, TRBD1 (5 bases). Germline-derived CDR1 and CDR2 are KGHPV and FQNQEV (reference sequence). Trimming took off 4 bases at V and 4 bases at J, with 9 bases between the two ends. The CDR3 spans 13 residues. The CDR3 spells CASSPGQKDTQYF. CDR3 bases read: TGTGCCAGCAGTCCAGGACAAAAAGACACCCAGTAC.

A few counts support this clone. Here the gene names and germline are mouse. Coverage ceases 1 residue before the CDR3 finishes, and the germline J gene fills in the end. The chain carries TRBV23 and TRBJ1-4; TRBD1 is the table's D call and was not checked against the DNA. This CDR3 has 16 amino acids. Germline V gene data show CDR1 as KGHTA and CDR2 as FQNQQP. CDR3 region: CSSSRSGQGAVERLFF. The sequenced part of the CDR3 DNA is TGCTCCAGCAGTCGCTCGGGACAGGGGGCGGTCGAAAGATTATTT. Variable domain in full (rest from reference TRBV23 and TRBJ1-4): DAAVTQKPRYLIKMKGQEAEMKCIPEKGHTAVFWYQQKQSKELKFLIYFQNQQPLDQIDMVKERFSAVCPSSSLCSLGIRTCEAEDSALYLCSSSRSGQGAVERLFFGHGTKLSVL.

This clone was counted between two and nine times. Here the gene names and germline are mouse. The read stops 1 residue short of the end of the CDR3; the missing end is completed from the germline J gene. V gene TRBV29 combines with J gene TRBJ2-7, with 8 positions matching TRBD1. V shed 0 bases, J shed 6 bases, and the junction held 4 bases outside the gene matches. The CDR3 sequence is 14 residues long. The germline V gene encodes CDR1 MSHET and CDR2 SYDVDS. CDR3 DNA (partial): TGTGCTAGCAGTTTATCGCGGACAGGGATTGAACAGTAC. It yields the protein CASSLSRTGIEQY. The whole CDR3 sequence is CASSLSRTGIEQYF. The complete variable domain, with remaining parts taken from reference TRBV29 and TRBJ2-7, reads DMKVTQMPRYLIKRMGENVLLECGQDMSHETMYWYRQDPGLGLQLIYISYDVDSNSEGDIPKGYRVSRKKREHFSLILDSAKTNQTSVYFCASSLSRTGIEQYFGPGTRLTVL.

This clone is large (0.1 to 1%) by share. Germline and genes here are mouse. Read data end 1 residue before the CDR3 end; the end is taken from the germline J gene. The rearrangement uses TRBV16 and TRBJ2-7, with a weak D call TRBD1 (6 bases). The CDR3 is 12 amino acids. Trimming removed 5 bases from V and 5 bases from J, with 10 bases in between. Per germline, CDR1 SGHSA and CDR2 FRNQAP. CDR3 DNA, as far as it was read: TGTGCAAGCAGCCCCAGGGGTCATGAACAGTAC. Protein: CASSPRGHEQY. The CDR3 reads in full as CASSPRGHEQYF.

This clone has only a few counts. Gene labels here are mouse ones. The sequenced part of the CDR3 DNA is TGCACCTGCAGTGCGGGGTCAAACACCGGGCAGCTCTAC. Translated, it gives CTCSAGSNTGQLY. The complete CDR3 reads CTCSAGSNTGQLYF. This chain links TRBV1 with TRBJ2-2; no clear D gene. The read is 1 residue too short to cover the CDR3 end, so that end is filled in from the germline J gene. Germline V CDR1 and CDR2: NSQYPW, LRSPGD (reference sequence). This CDR3 region has 14 residues. V lost 3 bases and J lost 0, with 5 bases in between.

This clone is a singleton in its sample. The genes and germline here are from mouse. From the germline J gene comes the end of the CDR3, since the read stops 1 residue before it. The gene calls are TRBV4 and TRBJ2-1, with 9 nucleotides matching TRBD2. Germline V gene data show CDR1 as LGHDT and CDR2 as YNNKQL (reference sequence). The CDR3 spans 13 residues. V lost 4 bases and J lost 6; bases outside the gene matches: 1. The CDR3 spells CASSLGGRAEQFF. The CDR3 DNA, read in part, is TGTGCCAGCAGCTTGGGGGGGCGTGCTGAGCAGTTC.

Points on this clone: Gene names and germline refer to mouse. The sequence runs out 1 residue before the end of the CDR3; the remainder is reconstructed from the germline J gene. The rearrangement joins TRBV26 to TRBJ2-1; 8 bases align to TRBD1. This CDR3 region has 15 residues. Trimming took 2 bases from V and 1 from J; bases not matched to a gene: 1. Germline values: CDR1 KGHPV, CDR2 FQNQEV (reference sequence). CDR3 protein: CASSLDRGNYAEQFF. The DNA read from the CDR3 is TGTGCCAGCAGTCTGGACAGGGGCAACTATGCTGAGCAGTTC.

This clone qualifies as large. Here the gene names and germline are mouse. The missing CDR3 end, 1 residue past where the read stops, is filled in from the germline J gene. The chain joins TRBV3 to TRBJ1-2; D gene uncertain. Trimming removed 2 bases at V and 0 bases at J, with 10 bases between. This CDR3 is 15 amino acids long. CDR1 and CDR2 (germline): SNHLY, FYNGKV (reference sequence). The CDR3 bases that were read are TGTGCCAGCAGCTTATGGGCAAACTCAAACTCCGACTACACC. This codes for CASSLWANSNSDYT. The entire CDR3 protein reads CASSLWANSNSDYTF.

By sample fraction, this clone is medium-sized. Gene names denote mouse genes. The read comes to an end 1 residue before the CDR3 does, leaving the germline J gene to fill in the end. The chain has TRBV12-2 and TRBJ2-7; possible D gene TRBD1, 6 bases. The V gene lost 2 bases and the J gene lost 6 bases, with 13 bases spanning the gap. The CDR3 extends over 13 amino acids. Looked up from germline, CDR1 is SGHLS and CDR2 is HYDKME. Incomplete CDR3 DNA: TGTGCCAGCTCTCGCTCACAGGGAACTGAACAGTAC. Translated: CASSRSQGTEQY. The CDR3 in full is CASSRSQGTEQYF.

Concerning this clone itself: Germline and genes: mouse. The read gets to within 1 residue of the CDR3 end, and the germline J gene fills in the rest. The gene calls are TRBV26 and TRBJ2-5; D gene unclear. Trimming pared 3 bases from V and 2 bases from J, leaving 9 bases between. The CDR3 has 14 amino acids. The germline V gene encodes CDR1 KGHPV and CDR2 FQNQEV (reference sequence). CDR3 DNA, as far as it was read: TGTGCCAGCAGTCTCAGGTTGGCCCAAGACACCCAGTAC. Protein sequence: CASSLRLAQDTQY. The full CDR3 protein is CASSLRLAQDTQYF.

Points on this clone: Gene labels here are mouse ones. The CDR3 is cut off 1 residue early in the read; its end comes from the germline J gene. This chain joins TRBV1 and TRBJ1-6; D is ambiguous. TRBJ1-6 is reported as an ORF; its role is uncertain. The CDR3 length is 13 residues. The germline gives CDR1 NSQYPW, CDR2 LRSPGD (reference sequence). Deletions cut 0 bases from V and 7 bases from J, with 4 bases between. The sequenced part of the CDR3 DNA is TGCACCTGCAGTGCAGATCGAAATTCGCCCCTCTAC. This gives the protein CTCSADRNSPLY. In full, the CDR3 is CTCSADRNSPLYF.

A note on this clone: The germline and genes are mouse ones. The read is 1 residue too short to cover the CDR3 end, so that end is filled in from the germline J gene. The V gene is TRBV2, the J gene TRBJ2-5; D possibly uses TRBD1 or TRBD2 (5 bases each). V lost 0 bases, J lost 2 bases, and 9 bases lay in between. There are 15 residues in the CDR3. CDR1 and CDR2 from the germline V gene are LGHNA and YSYQKL. This CDR3 is CASSQDGDGQDTQYF. The sequenced part of the CDR3 DNA is TGTGCCAGCAGCCAAGATGGGGACGGCCAAGACACCCAGTAC.

On this clone: Any gene name here is a mouse gene name. The read falls 1 residue short of the CDR3 end, and the missing part is taken from the germline J gene. V is TRBV16 and J is TRBJ2-4; TRBD2 aligns across 7 bases. V shed 2 bases and J 0 bases; nucleotides not matched to a gene: 5. CDR1 and CDR2 (germline): SGHSA, FRNQAP. The CDR3 loop spans 16 amino acids. The CDR3 bases that were read are TGTGCAAGCAGCTTACGCTGGGGGTTTAGTCAAAACACCTTGTAC. This codes for CASSLRWGFSQNTLY. The complete CDR3 reads CASSLRWGFSQNTLYF.

This clone was seen only once. The gene names given are mouse names. The read ends 1 residue before the CDR3 terminus; that terminus is restored from the germline J gene. V is TRBV26 and J is TRBJ1-1, with a weak D call TRBD1 (5 bases). Germline V lookup: CDR1 KGHPV, CDR2 FQNQEV (reference sequence). Trimming took off 5 bases at V and 4 bases at J, with 8 bases between the two ends. This CDR3 contains 12 residues. CDR3 bases read: TGTGCCAGCAGTATGGGGGTCACAGAAGTCTTC. This encodes CASSMGVTEVF. The whole CDR3 reads CASSMGVTEVFF. The full variable domain, completed using reference TRBV26 and TRBJ1-1, is NSKVIQTPRYLVKGQGQKAKMRCIPEKGHPVVFWYQQNKNNEFKFLINFQNQEVLQQIDMTEKRFSAECPSNSPCSLEIQSSEAGDSALYLCASSMGVTEVFFGKGTRLTVV.

A word on this clone: Gene names are mouse gene names. The read ends 1 residue before the CDR3 terminus; that terminus is restored from the germline J gene. This chain uses TRBV23 with TRBJ1-1. Germline V gene data show CDR1 as KGHTA and CDR2 as FQNQQP. The CDR3 contains 14 residues. This chain's CDR3 is CSSSQSRGITEVFF. Incomplete CDR3 DNA: TGCTCCAGCAGTCAATCGAGAGGCATAACAGAAGTCTTC.

About this clone itself: The genes are named according to mouse. The read ends 1 residue before the CDR3 terminus; that terminus is restored from the germline J gene. The J gene is TRBJ1-1, the V gene TRBV26; 10 positions match TRBD1. Germline CDR1 KGHPV, CDR2 FQNQEV (reference sequence). This CDR3 comprises 13 residues. The ends lost 4 bases at V and 6 bases at J; junction bases unmatched: 2. Incomplete CDR3 DNA: TGTGCCAGCAGTCAGGGACAGGGGCCAGAAGTCTTC. Protein: CASSQGQGPEVF. The complete CDR3 protein is CASSQGQGPEVFF.

On this clone itself: Genes and germline are mouse. Read coverage stops 1 residue before the CDR3 terminus; the germline J gene supplies the remainder. The chain employs TRBV3 and TRBJ1-2; a possible D gene is TRBD1 (5 bases). The CDR3 consists of 13 residues. Trimming left V 4 bases short and J 0 bases short, with 6 bases between. Germline CDR1 SNHLY, CDR2 FYNGKV (reference sequence). The CDR3 protein is CASSSRANSDYTF. CDR3 DNA, as far as it was read: TGTGCCAGCAGCTCCAGGGCAAACTCCGACTACACC. Filled out from reference TRBV3 and TRBJ1-2, the complete variable domain reads GPKVLQIPSHQIIDMGQMVTLNCDPVSNHLYFYWYKQILGQQMEFLVNFYNGKVMEKSKLFKDQFSVERPDGSYFTLKIQPTALEDSAVYFCASSSRANSDYTFGSGTRLLVI.

Worth noting for this clone: The gene names given are mouse names. The sequenced part of the CDR3 DNA is TGTGCCTGGAGCCCAAGGACACATAACTATGCTGAGCAGTTC. It encodes CAWSPRTHNYAEQF. The whole CDR3 sequence reads CAWSPRTHNYAEQFF. The chain carries TRBV31 and TRBJ2-1; tentatively, D is TRBD1 (5 bases). The CDR3 is cut off 1 residue early in the read; its end comes from the germline J gene. V shed 3 bases and J shed 0 bases, with 12 bases lying between them. The CDR3 covers 15 residues. The V gene's germline CDR1 is GKSSPN and CDR2 SITVG.

To note about this clone: Mouse names are used for the genes. The sequenced fragment ends 1 residue before the CDR3 boundary, so the rest is inferred from the germline J gene. The chain recombines TRBV26 with TRBJ1-3; D gene uncertain. This CDR3 is 14 amino acids long. V lost 5 bases and J 4 bases, leaving 12 bases between the germline ends. Germline loops: CDR1 KGHPV, CDR2 FQNQEV (reference sequence). The CDR3 bases that were read are TGTGCCAGCAGTGTGGCGGCGCGAGGAAATACGCTCTAT. Protein: CASSVAARGNTLY. The whole CDR3 region reads CASSVAARGNTLYF.

In this sample, this clone is medium-sized. The germline and genes are mouse ones. The read ends 1 residue before the CDR3 terminus; that terminus is restored from the germline J gene. The chain recombines TRBV3 with TRBJ2-7, with 10 bases fitting TRBD2. Germline trimming cut 1 base from V and 6 bases from J; bases unmatched to any gene: 3. CDR1 is SNHLY and CDR2 is FYNGKV in the germline V gene (reference sequence). The CDR3 sequence is 14 residues long. The CDR3 sequence is CASSLGLGGLEQYF. The CDR3 DNA, read in part, is TGTGCCAGCAGCTTAGGCCTGGGGGGGCTTGAACAGTAC.

By share of the sample, this clone is medium-sized. The germline and genes are mouse ones. The CDR3 goes on 1 residue after the read ends, and that part is filled in from the germline J gene. The J gene is TRBJ2-7, the V gene TRBV13-3, with 8 bases matching TRBD2. The J segment lost 4 bases and the V segment lost 2 bases, leaving 2 bases of the junction unmatched. The germline gives CDR1 NNHDY, CDR2 SYVADS. This CDR3 has 13 residues. The CDR3 protein is CASSELGGYEQYF. The covered CDR3 bases are TGTGCCAGCAGTGAGTTGGGGGGGTATGAACAGTAC.

Worth noting for this clone: The genes and germline here are from mouse. Read data end 1 residue before the CDR3 end; the end is taken from the germline J gene. V is TRBV3 and J is TRBJ2-7; D uncertain. Trimming pared 6 bases from V and 0 bases from J, leaving 3 bases between. This CDR3 has 11 residues. Germline assignment: CDR1 SNHLY and CDR2 FYNGKV (reference sequence). The sequenced part of the CDR3 DNA is TGTGCCAGCAGGAGCTCCTATGAACAGTAC. It codes for CASRSSYEQY. The whole CDR3 is CASRSSYEQYF.

This clone is medium-sized (0.01 to 0.1%) within its sample. Genes here carry mouse names. Sequencing ends 1 residue short of the CDR3 end; the germline J gene provides the rest. V gene TRBV23 combines with J gene TRBJ2-7. This CDR3 spans 14 amino acids. Germline V gene sequence: CDR1 KGHTA, CDR2 FQNQQP. CDR3 DNA, as far as it was read: TGCTCCAGCAGTCAGAGGGACCGCTCCTATGAACAGTAC. Protein: CSSSQRDRSYEQY. The entire CDR3 reads CSSSQRDRSYEQYF.

As for this clone: Genes here carry mouse names. The read ends 1 residue before the CDR3 terminus; that terminus is restored from the germline J gene. The chain is built from TRBV13-2 and TRBJ1-4; D remains unclear. Germline V CDR1 and CDR2: NNHNN, SYGAGS (reference sequence). With 0 bases removed from V and 0 bases from J, the gap between germline ends came to 6 bases. The CDR3 has 15 residues. The CDR3 bases that were read are TGTGCCAGCGGTGATGCCCCAGTTTCCAACGAAAGATTATTT. Translating gives CASGDAPVSNERLF. The entire CDR3 protein is CASGDAPVSNERLFF.